These 16 T cell receptor beta chains were all obtained from the same sample, sequenced in a study of shared clonotypes between healthy human individuals. Sequenced by immunoSEQ multiplex PCR; TCRdb stores in-frame clones only, minus some. The data contain some 2,500,000 clones, roughly 93% of them singletons. The sample taken for sequencing was naive CD4+ T cells from PBMCs. Regarding subset: CD45RA+ positively selected. These TCRs come from a man between 18 and 29 years old in good health. Some clones in this sample may be carry-over from other donors' samples.

V usage is TRBV19 and J usage is TRBJ2-7; 9 bases match TRBD1. CDR3 length: 15 amino acids. Germline loops: CDR1 LNHDA, CDR2 SQIVND (reference sequence). V was pared by 4 bases and J by 0 bases, with 4 bases of the junction left unmatched. The CDR3 loop reads CASSTTGGASYEQYF. Written as DNA, the CDR3 is TGTGCCAGTAGTACTACAGGGGGCGCCTCCTACGAGCAGTACTTC.

The table lists this clone with a few counts. This rearrangement joins TRBV10-3 to TRBJ1-1; D is unresolved. The CDR3 is made up of 12 amino acids. V was cut by 6 bases and J by 1 base, with 6 bases left in between. Germline V lookup: CDR1 ENHRY, CDR2 SYGVKD. CDR3: CAISTENTEAFF. The CDR3 nucleotides read TGTGCCATCAGCACAGAGAACACTGAAGCTTTCTTT.

The chain links TRBV19 to TRBJ2-7; 14 nucleotides agree with TRBD2. The CDR3 is 19 amino acids. Looked up from germline, CDR1 is LNHDA and CDR2 is SQIVND (reference sequence). V gave up 4 bases and J gave up 0 bases; unmatched junction bases: 11. The CDR3 spells CASSTQATSGRVSSYEQYF. The CDR3 coding sequence is TGTGCCAGTAGTACCCAAGCGACTAGCGGGAGGGTAAGCTCCTACGAGCAGTACTTC.

This clone came up once. The rearrangement uses TRBV19 and TRBJ2-7; D gene ambiguous. The V end was cut by 3 bases, the J end by 0 bases, with 9 bases between. This CDR3 contains 14 residues. Germline CDR1 LNHDA, CDR2 SQIVND (reference sequence). CDR3 protein: CASSIFGPSYEQYF. CDR3 in DNA: TGTGCCAGTAGTATCTTCGGGCCCTCCTACGAGCAGTACTTC.

This rearrangement joins TRBV30 to TRBJ2-7; D not certain. CDR3 size: 11 residues. The V end was cut by 0 bases, the J end by 9 bases, with 9 bases between. Germline V gene data show CDR1 as GTSNPN and CDR2 as SVGIG (reference sequence). The DNA of the CDR3 is TGTGCCTGGAGTGTAAATGGTCGGCAGTACTTC. This sequence encodes CAWSVNGRQYF.

The V and J genes are TRBV2 and TRBJ2-1; no definite D call. Trimming pared 6 bases from V and 5 bases from J, leaving 5 bases between. This CDR3 comprises 11 residues. Germline values: CDR1 SNHLY, CDR2 FYNNEI. Written as DNA, the CDR3 is TGTGCCAGCAGCGCCAACAATGAGCAGTTCTTC. This codes for CASSANNEQFF.

The chain combines TRBV19 with TRBJ1-2; tentatively, D is TRBD1 (6 bases). CDR1 is LNHDA, CDR2 SQIVND, per germline (reference sequence). V dropped 4 bases and J dropped 4 bases, with 7 bases sitting between them. This CDR3 has 12 residues. This chain's CDR3 is CASSKDSYGYTF. CDR3 coding DNA: TGTGCCAGTAGTAAGGACAGCTATGGCTACACCTTC. Variable domain in full (rest from reference TRBV19 and TRBJ1-2): DGGITQSPKYLFRKEGQNVTLSCEQNLNHDAMYWYRQDPGQGLRLIYYSQIVNDFQKGDIAEGYSVSREKKESFPLTVTSAQKNPTAFYLCASSKDSYGYTFGSGTRLTVV.

This chain links TRBV5-1 with TRBJ2-1; D remains ambiguous. The CDR3 sequence is 15 residues long. V shed 7 bases and J shed 7 bases, with 21 bases lying between them. Germline V gene lookup returns CDR1 SGHRS and CDR2 YFSETQ. The CDR3 reads CASGDTEPRRNEQFF. The CDR3 region has the DNA TGCGCCAGCGGAGATACAGAGCCCCGTAGGAATGAGCAGTTCTTC.

The rearrangement joins TRBV11-2 to TRBJ2-3; the match to TRBD2 covers 8 bases. The CDR3 totals 14 residues. J lost 6 bases, V lost 4 bases, and 6 bases had no gene match. Per the germline V gene, CDR1 is SGHAT and CDR2 is FQNNGV. The CDR3 here is CASSSGLADDTQYF. The CDR3 nucleotides are TGTGCCAGCAGCTCAGGACTAGCTGACGATACGCAGTATTTT.

To note about this clone: Other DNA sequences in the same sample also yield this CDR3. The V call is TRBV6-5, the J call TRBJ2-2; D unresolved. CDR1 is MNHEY and CDR2 is SVGAGI in the germline V gene. Trimming left V 5 bases short and J 8 bases short, with 9 bases between. There are 12 residues in the CDR3. The CDR3 DNA follows: TGTGCCAGCAGTATGCGCTTTGGGGAGCTGTTTTTT. Translated: CASSMRFGELFF.

The V gene is TRBV5-6, the J gene TRBJ2-7; 8 bases line up with TRBD2. This CDR3 contains 16 residues. Germline V CDR1 and CDR2: SGHDT, YYEEEE. V trimming: 2 bases; J trimming: 3 bases; junction bases outside the gene matches: 10. The CDR3 region is CASSFEPSGSYYEQYF. The DNA of the CDR3 is TGTGCCAGCAGCTTTGAGCCTAGCGGGTCATACTACGAGCAGTACTTC.

V gene TRBV4-3 combines with J gene TRBJ2-7, with 8 nucleotides matching TRBD2. Germline CDR1 and CDR2: LGHNA and YSLEER. The V segment lost 3 bases and the J segment 3 bases; nucleotides outside the gene matches: 4. The CDR3 is 14 amino acids. CDR3 bases: TGCGCCAGCAGCCAGGGAGCGGGAGTCTACGAGCAGTACTTC. Translating it yields CASSQGAGVYEQYF.

The genes are TRBV9 and TRBJ2-2; the match to TRBD1 covers 7 bases. J gave up 7 bases and V 3 bases, and 9 bases lay outside the gene matches. The germline V gene encodes CDR1 SGDLS and CDR2 YYNGEE. The length of the CDR3 is 15 residues. The CDR3 coding sequence is TGTGCCAGCAGCGCGGACAGGTCGGGTATCGGGGAGCTGTTTTTT. Its translation is CASSADRSGIGELFF. Full variable domain (missing parts from reference TRBV9 and TRBJ2-2): DSGVTQTPKHLITATGQRVTLRCSPRSGDLSVYWYQQSLDQGLQFLIQYYNGEERAKGNILERFSAQQFPDLHSELNLSSLELGDSALYFCASSADRSGIGELFFGEGSRLTVL.

On this clone: Other DNA sequences in this specimen translate into the identical CDR3. The CDR3 protein is CASSYGGGTDTQYF. The CDR3 DNA is TGTGCCAGCAGTTATGGGGGTGGCACAGATACGCAGTATTTT. The V and J genes are TRBV6-5 and TRBJ2-3; D tentatively reads TRBD1 or TRBD2 (5 bases each). Germline V gene lookup returns CDR1 MNHEY and CDR2 SVGAGI. This CDR3 comprises 14 residues. Between the trimmed V and J ends, which lost 3 bases and 1 base, there was a span of 8 bases.

V and J are TRBV5-1 and TRBJ2-3; D is possibly TRBD2 (6 bases). There are 13 residues in the CDR3. The ends were cut back, 6 bases at V and 1 base at J, with 9 bases in the middle. Germline V gene data show CDR1 as SGHRS and CDR2 as YFSETQ. The DNA of the CDR3 is TGCGCCAGCATGGTAGCGGGCACAGATACGCAGTATTTT. This encodes CASMVAGTDTQYF.

V is TRBV5-4 and J is TRBJ1-4; 10 positions agree with TRBD1. CDR3 size: 14 residues. J lost 8 bases, V lost 4 bases, and 5 bases had no gene match. Germline V CDR1 and CDR2: SGHNT, YYREEE (reference sequence). CDR3 in DNA: TGTGCCAGCAGCCCTGACAGGGGGCAAGAAAAACTGTTTTTT. Protein: CASSPDRGQEKLFF.